This is a list of T cell receptor beta chains from one sample in a study of regulatory T cells in long-lasting Graves disease. TCRdb fed the multiplex PCR reads into MiXCR, producing one record per CDR3 protein. The table records approximately 360,000 distinct CDR3 sequences, 23% of them present only once. The specimen was peripheral blood mononuclear cells (PBMCs), collected when the disease was refractory, from a patient treated with antithyroid drugs. The receptor set was obtained from a middle-aged woman with Graves disease. The CDR3 runs from the conserved cysteine through the conserved F or W. Fields, in order: CDR3 protein, CDR3 DNA, J gene, V gene, D gene, clone size. D genes are given only for firm matches. Not all rows give a size; the values are once, few, many and, for expanded clones, a class.

CDR3aa: CAWSAAETQYF
CDR3nt: TGTGCCTGGAGTGCAGCGGAGACCCAGTACTTC
j_gene: TRBJ2-5
v_gene: TRBV30
d_gene: NA
abundance: NA

CDR3aa: CASSQYPRGGTGELFF
CDR3nt: TGTGCCAGCAGCCAGTACCCACGAGGTGGGACCGGGGAGCTGTTTTTT
j_gene: TRBJ2-2
v_gene: TRBV14
d_gene: NA
abundance: NA

CDR3aa: CSASGTSGLVPYEQYF
CDR3nt: TGCAGTGCTAGCGGGACTAGCGGGCTGGTACCCTACGAGCAGTACTTC
j_gene: TRBJ2-7
v_gene: TRBV20-1
d_gene: TRBD2
abundance: many

CDR3aa: CASGGSSGVAFF
CDR3nt: TGTGCTAGTGGGGGGAGCAGCGGCGTAGCTTTCTTT
j_gene: TRBJ1-1
v_gene: TRBV12-5
d_gene: NA
abundance: NA

CDR3aa: CASSLNPSPLHF
CDR3nt: TGTGCCAGCAGTTTAAACCCTAGTCCCCTCCACTTT
j_gene: TRBJ1-6
v_gene: TRBV28
d_gene: NA
abundance: many

CDR3aa: CASSRQGTTGELFF
CDR3nt: TGTGCCAGCAGTAGACAGGGTACAACCGGGGAGCTGTTTTTT
j_gene: TRBJ2-2
v_gene: TRBV12-3/TRBV12-4
d_gene: TRBD1
abundance: NA

CDR3aa: CASSAYEKLFF
CDR3nt: TGTGCCAGCAGCGCGTATGAAAAACTGTTTTTT
j_gene: TRBJ1-4
v_gene: TRBV11-2
d_gene: NA
abundance: many

CDR3aa: CASSSTGAGNEKLFF
CDR3nt: TGTGCCAGCAGCTCAACAGGGGCTGGTAATGAAAAACTGTTTTTT
j_gene: TRBJ1-4
v_gene: TRBV11-2
d_gene: TRBD1
abundance: few

CDR3aa: CALSYGGEAFF
CDR3nt: TGTGCCCTCTCCTATGGGGGCGAAGCTTTCTTT
j_gene: TRBJ1-1
v_gene: TRBV12-3/TRBV12-4
d_gene: NA
abundance: many

CDR3aa: CASSFLTPGAQYF
CDR3nt: TGTGCCAGCAGCTTTTTGACTCCAGGCGCCCAGTACTTC
j_gene: TRBJ2-5
v_gene: TRBV7-9
d_gene: NA
abundance: few

CDR3aa: CASSEAGTSTGELFF
CDR3nt: TGTGCCAGCAGTGAGGCCGGGACTAGCACCGGGGAGCTGTTTTTT
j_gene: TRBJ2-2
v_gene: TRBV6-4
d_gene: TRBD2
abundance: few

CDR3aa: CASSLNLYNEQFF
CDR3nt: TGCGCCAGCAGCTTGAATCTTTACAATGAGCAGTTCTTC
j_gene: TRBJ2-1
v_gene: TRBV5-1
d_gene: NA
abundance: NA

CDR3aa: CSARERGTGELFF
CDR3nt: TGCAGTGCTAGAGAGAGGGGAACCGGGGAGCTGTTTTTT
j_gene: TRBJ2-2
v_gene: TRBV20-1
d_gene: NA
abundance: many

CDR3aa: CAWAGNSNQPQHF
CDR3nt: TGTGCCTGGGCAGGGAATAGCAATCAGCCCCAGCATTTT
j_gene: TRBJ1-5
v_gene: TRBV30
d_gene: NA
abundance: NA

CDR3aa: CASRTVALLGGNEQFF
CDR3nt: TGTGCCAGCAGGACAGTGGCCCTACTCGGGGGGAATGAGCAGTTCTTC
j_gene: TRBJ2-1
v_gene: TRBV6-1
d_gene: TRBD2
abundance: NA

CDR3aa: CAAAGLAGNEQFF
CDR3nt: TGTGCCGCGGCCGGACTGGCGGGGAATGAGCAGTTCTTC
j_gene: TRBJ2-1
v_gene: TRBV6-2/TRBV6-3
d_gene: NA
abundance: NA

CDR3aa: CSARKTSGVYNEQFF
CDR3nt: TGCAGTGCGAGAAAGACTAGCGGAGTTTACAATGAGCAGTTCTTC
j_gene: TRBJ2-1
v_gene: TRBV20-1
d_gene: TRBD2
abundance: few

CDR3aa: CASSSDFPSVRDQPQHF
CDR3nt: TGTGCCAGCAGTTCGGATTTCCCCTCAGTTCGGGATCAGCCCCAGCATTTT
j_gene: TRBJ1-5
v_gene: TRBV27
d_gene: NA
abundance: few

CDR3aa: CATSEQGAGELFF
CDR3nt: TGTGCCACCAGTGAGCAGGGGGCGGGGGAGCTGTTTTTT
j_gene: TRBJ2-2
v_gene: TRBV24-1
d_gene: TRBD1
abundance: many

CDR3aa: CASSLVGELRSEQYF
CDR3nt: TGCGCCAGCAGCTTGGTGGGGGAACTCCGCTCCGAGCAGTACTTC
j_gene: TRBJ2-7
v_gene: TRBV5-1
d_gene: NA
abundance: NA

CDR3aa: CASSRPQRQGSSGNTIYF
CDR3nt: TGTGCCAGCAGTCGCCCACAGAGACAGGGGAGCTCTGGAAACACCATATATTTT
j_gene: TRBJ1-3
v_gene: TRBV28
d_gene: TRBD1
abundance: many

CDR3aa: CASSPPAGRSYEQYF
CDR3nt: TGTGCCAGTAGTCCACCAGCGGGCCGCTCCTACGAGCAGTACTTC
j_gene: TRBJ2-7
v_gene: TRBV19
d_gene: NA
abundance: few

CDR3aa: CASSLDRPRSGANVLTF
CDR3nt: TGTGCCAGCAGCTTAGATCGACCGAGGTCTGGGGCCAACGTCCTGACTTTC
j_gene: TRBJ2-6
v_gene: TRBV11-1
d_gene: NA
abundance: NA

CDR3aa: CASSFRGPRTSGRPSYEQYF
CDR3nt: TGCGCCAGCAGCTTCAGGGGCCCACGGACTAGCGGGAGACCTTCCTACGAGCAGTACTTC
j_gene: TRBJ2-7
v_gene: TRBV5-1
d_gene: TRBD2
abundance: few

CDR3aa: CASKISGQGVLKTQYF
CDR3nt: TGTGCCAGCAAAATCTCTGGACAGGGGGTCCTGAAGACCCAGTACTTC
j_gene: TRBJ2-5
v_gene: TRBV28
d_gene: TRBD1
abundance: many

CDR3aa: CASSQAASGILAYEQYF
CDR3nt: TGTGCCAGCAGCCAAGCCGCTAGCGGGATACTGGCCTACGAGCAGTACTTC
j_gene: TRBJ2-7
v_gene: TRBV28
d_gene: TRBD2
abundance: NA

CDR3aa: CASSQWGTNTEAFF
CDR3nt: TGTGCCAGCAGCCAATGGGGTACTAACACTGAAGCTTTCTTT
j_gene: TRBJ1-1
v_gene: TRBV3-1
d_gene: NA
abundance: few